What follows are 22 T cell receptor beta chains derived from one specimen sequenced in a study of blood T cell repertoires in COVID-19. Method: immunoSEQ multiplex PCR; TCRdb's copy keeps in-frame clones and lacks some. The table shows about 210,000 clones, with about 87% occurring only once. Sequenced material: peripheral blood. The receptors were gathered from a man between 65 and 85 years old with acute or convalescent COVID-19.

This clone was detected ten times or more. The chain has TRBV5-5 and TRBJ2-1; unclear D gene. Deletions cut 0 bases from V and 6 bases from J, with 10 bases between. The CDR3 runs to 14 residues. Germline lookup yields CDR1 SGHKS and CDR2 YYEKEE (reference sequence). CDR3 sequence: CASSLALGFNEQFF. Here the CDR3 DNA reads TGTGCCAGCAGCTTGGCCCTCGGTTTCAATGAGCAGTTCTTC.

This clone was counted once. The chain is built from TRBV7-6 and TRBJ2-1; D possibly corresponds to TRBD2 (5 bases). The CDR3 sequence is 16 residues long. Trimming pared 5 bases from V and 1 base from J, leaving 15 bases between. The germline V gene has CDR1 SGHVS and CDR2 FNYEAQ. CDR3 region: CASSERGHTSYNEQFF. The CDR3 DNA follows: TGTGCCAGCAGCGAACGGGGTCACACTTCCTACAATGAGCAGTTCTTC.

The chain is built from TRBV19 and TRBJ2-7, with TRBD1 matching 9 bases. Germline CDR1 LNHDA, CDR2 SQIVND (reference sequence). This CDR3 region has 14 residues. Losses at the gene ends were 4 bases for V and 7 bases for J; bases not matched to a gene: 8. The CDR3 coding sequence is TGTGCCAGTAGTAGGAGACAGGGGGTAAGGGAGCAGTACTTC. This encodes CASSRRQGVREQYF.

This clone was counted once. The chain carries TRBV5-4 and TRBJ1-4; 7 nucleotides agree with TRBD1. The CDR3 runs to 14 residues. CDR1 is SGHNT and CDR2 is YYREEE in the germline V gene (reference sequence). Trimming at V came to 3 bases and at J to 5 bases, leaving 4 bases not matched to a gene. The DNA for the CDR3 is TGTGCCAGCAGCTCCGGGACAGAAAATGAAAAACTGTTTTTT. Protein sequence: CASSSGTENEKLFF.

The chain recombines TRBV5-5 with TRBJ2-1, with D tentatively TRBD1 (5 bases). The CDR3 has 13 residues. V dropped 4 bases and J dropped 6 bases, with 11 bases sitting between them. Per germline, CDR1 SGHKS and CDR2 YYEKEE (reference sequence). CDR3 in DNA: TGTGCCAGCAGCCTCAACAGGCTCAATGAGCAGTTCTTC. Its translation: CASSLNRLNEQFF.

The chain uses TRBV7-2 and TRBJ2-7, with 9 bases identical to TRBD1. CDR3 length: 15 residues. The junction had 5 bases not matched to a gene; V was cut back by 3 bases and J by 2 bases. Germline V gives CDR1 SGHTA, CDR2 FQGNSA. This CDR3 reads CASSFLGQGPYEQYF. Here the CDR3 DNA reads TGTGCCAGCAGCTTCTTGGGACAGGGCCCCTACGAGCAGTACTTC.

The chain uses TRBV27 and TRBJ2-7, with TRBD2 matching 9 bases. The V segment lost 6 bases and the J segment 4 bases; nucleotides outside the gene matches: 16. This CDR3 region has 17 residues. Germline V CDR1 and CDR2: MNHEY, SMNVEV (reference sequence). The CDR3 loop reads CASRRGTSSGTGYEQYF. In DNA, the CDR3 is TGTGCCAGCAGACGGGGGACTTCTAGCGGGACGGGTTACGAGCAGTACTTC.

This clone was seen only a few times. CDR3 residues: CASSRVGTGVYEQYF. In nucleotides, the CDR3 is TGTGCCAGCAGCCGTGTAGGGACAGGGGTCTACGAGCAGTACTTC. The chain joins TRBV6-5 to TRBJ2-7; 10 bases fit TRBD1. From germline, CDR1 is MNHEY and CDR2 SVGAGI. Trimming removed 6 bases from V and 3 bases from J; junction bases left unmatched: 8. The CDR3 totals 15 residues.

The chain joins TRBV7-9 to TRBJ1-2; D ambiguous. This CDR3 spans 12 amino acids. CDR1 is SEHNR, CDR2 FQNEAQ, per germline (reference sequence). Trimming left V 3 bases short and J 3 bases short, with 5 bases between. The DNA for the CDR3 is TGTGCCAGCAGCTTGGCGGACTATGGCTACACCTTC. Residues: CASSLADYGYTF.

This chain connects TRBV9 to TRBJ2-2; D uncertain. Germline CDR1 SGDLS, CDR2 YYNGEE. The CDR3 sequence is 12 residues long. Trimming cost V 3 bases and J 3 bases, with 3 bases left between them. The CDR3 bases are TGTGCCAGCAGCGCCGACACCGGGGAGCTGTTTTTT. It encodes CASSADTGELFF.

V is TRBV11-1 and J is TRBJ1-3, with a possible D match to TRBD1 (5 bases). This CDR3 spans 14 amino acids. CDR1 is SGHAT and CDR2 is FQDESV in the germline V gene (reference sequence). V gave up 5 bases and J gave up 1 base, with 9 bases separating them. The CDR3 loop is CASSVGTSGNTIYF. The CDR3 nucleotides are TGTGCCAGCAGCGTGGGGACTTCTGGAAACACCATATATTTT.

The CDR3: CASGHGDTEAFF. The CDR3, as DNA: TGTGCCAGCGGGCACGGTGACACTGAAGCTTTCTTT. The J gene is TRBJ1-1, the V gene TRBV11-2; D not resolved. Germline CDR1 is SGHAT and CDR2 is FQNNGV. The CDR3 sequence is 12 residues long. V was cut by 8 bases and J by 3 bases, with 10 bases left in between. Full variable domain (rest looked up from reference TRBV11-2 and TRBJ1-1): EAGVAQSPRYKIIEKRQSVAFWCNPISGHATLYWYQQILGQGPKLLIQFQNNGVVDDSQLPKDRFSAERLKGVDSTLKIQPAKLEDSAVYLCASGHGDTEAFFGQGTRLTVV.

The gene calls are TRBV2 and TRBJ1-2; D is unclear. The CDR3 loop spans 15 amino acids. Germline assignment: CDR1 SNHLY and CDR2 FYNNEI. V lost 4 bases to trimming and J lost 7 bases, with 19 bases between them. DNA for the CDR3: TGTGCCAGCAGTGCGCCGAGGTCCCGGGCGGGTGGCTACACCTTC. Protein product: CASSAPRSRAGGYTF.

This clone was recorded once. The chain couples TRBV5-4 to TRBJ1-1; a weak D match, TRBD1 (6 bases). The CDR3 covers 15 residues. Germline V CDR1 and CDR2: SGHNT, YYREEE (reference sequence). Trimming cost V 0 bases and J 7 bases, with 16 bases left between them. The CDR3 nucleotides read TGTGCCAGCAGCTTGGACCTGGGGGGGCCGGGTGAAGCTTTCTTT. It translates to CASSLDLGGPGEAFF.

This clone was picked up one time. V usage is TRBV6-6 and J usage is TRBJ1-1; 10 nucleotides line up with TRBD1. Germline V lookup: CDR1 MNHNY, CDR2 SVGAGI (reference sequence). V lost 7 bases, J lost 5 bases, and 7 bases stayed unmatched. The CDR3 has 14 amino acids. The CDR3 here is CASTMTGGSTEAFF. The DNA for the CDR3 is TGTGCCAGCACCATGACAGGGGGCAGTACTGAAGCTTTCTTT.

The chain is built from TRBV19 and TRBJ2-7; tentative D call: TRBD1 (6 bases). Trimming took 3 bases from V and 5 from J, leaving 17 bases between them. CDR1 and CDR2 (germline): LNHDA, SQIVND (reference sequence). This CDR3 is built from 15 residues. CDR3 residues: CASSMSQGSLNEQYF. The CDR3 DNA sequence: TGTGCCAGTAGTATGAGTCAGGGGAGTCTAAACGAGCAGTACTTC.

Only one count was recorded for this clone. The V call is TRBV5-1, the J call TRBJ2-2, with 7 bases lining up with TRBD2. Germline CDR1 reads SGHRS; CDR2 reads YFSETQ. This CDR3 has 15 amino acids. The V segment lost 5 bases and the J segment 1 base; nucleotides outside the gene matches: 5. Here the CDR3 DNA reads TGCGCCAGCAGGAAAGCGGGACTGAACACCGGGGAGCTGTTTTTT. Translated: CASRKAGLNTGELFF.

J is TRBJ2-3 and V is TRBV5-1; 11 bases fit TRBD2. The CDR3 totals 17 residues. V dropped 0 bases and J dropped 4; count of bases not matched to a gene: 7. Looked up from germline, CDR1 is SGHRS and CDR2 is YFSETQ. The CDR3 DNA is TGCGCCAGCAGCTTGGAACTAGCGGGAGTAGGGGCAGATACGCAGTATTTT. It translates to CASSLELAGVGADTQYF.

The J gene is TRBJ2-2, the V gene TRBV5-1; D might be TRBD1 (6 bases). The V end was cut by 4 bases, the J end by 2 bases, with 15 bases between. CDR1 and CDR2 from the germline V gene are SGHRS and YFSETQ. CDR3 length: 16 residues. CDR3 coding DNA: TGCGCCAGCAGCCCTTGGCAGGGGACCAACACCGGGGAGCTGTTTTTT. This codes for CASSPWQGTNTGELFF.

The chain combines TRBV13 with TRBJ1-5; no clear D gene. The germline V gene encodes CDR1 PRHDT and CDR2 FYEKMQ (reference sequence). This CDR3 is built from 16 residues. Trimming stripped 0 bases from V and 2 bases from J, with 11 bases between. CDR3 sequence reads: CASSLGGGLGNQPQHF. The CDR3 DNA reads TGTGCCAGCAGCTTAGGGGGTGGGCTTGGCAATCAGCCCCAGCATTTT.

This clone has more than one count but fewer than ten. The CDR3 DNA is TGCAGCGCTCGAACCGGGACAGGGAACACCGGGGAGCTGTTTTTT. This codes for CSARTGTGNTGELFF. J is TRBJ2-2 and V is TRBV29-1, with 8 bases aligning to TRBD1. The CDR3 extends over 15 amino acids. The germline gives CDR1 SQVTM, CDR2 ANQGSEA. With 7 bases clipped from V and 1 base from J, the junction kept 8 bases outside the gene matches.

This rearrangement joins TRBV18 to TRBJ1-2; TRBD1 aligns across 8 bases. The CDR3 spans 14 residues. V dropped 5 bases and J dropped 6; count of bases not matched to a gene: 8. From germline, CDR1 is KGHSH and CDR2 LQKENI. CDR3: CASSGQGGSDGYTF. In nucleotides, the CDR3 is TGTGCCAGCTCAGGACAGGGAGGGAGCGATGGCTACACCTTC.